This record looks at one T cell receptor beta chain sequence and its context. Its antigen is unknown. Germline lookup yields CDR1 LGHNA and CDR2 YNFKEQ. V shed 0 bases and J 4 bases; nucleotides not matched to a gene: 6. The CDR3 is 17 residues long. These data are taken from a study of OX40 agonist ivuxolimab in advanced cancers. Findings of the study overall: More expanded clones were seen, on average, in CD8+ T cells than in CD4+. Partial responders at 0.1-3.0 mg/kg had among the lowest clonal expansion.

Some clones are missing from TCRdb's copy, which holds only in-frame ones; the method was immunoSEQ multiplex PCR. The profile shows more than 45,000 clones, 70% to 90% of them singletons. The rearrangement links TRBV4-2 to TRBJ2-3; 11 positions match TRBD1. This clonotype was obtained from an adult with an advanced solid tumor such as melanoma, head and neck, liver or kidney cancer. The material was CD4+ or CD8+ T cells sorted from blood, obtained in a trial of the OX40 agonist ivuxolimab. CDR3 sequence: CASSQEPGTGGADTQYF. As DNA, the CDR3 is TGTGCCAGCAGCCAAGAACCTGGGACAGGGGGGGCAGATACGCAGTATTTT.